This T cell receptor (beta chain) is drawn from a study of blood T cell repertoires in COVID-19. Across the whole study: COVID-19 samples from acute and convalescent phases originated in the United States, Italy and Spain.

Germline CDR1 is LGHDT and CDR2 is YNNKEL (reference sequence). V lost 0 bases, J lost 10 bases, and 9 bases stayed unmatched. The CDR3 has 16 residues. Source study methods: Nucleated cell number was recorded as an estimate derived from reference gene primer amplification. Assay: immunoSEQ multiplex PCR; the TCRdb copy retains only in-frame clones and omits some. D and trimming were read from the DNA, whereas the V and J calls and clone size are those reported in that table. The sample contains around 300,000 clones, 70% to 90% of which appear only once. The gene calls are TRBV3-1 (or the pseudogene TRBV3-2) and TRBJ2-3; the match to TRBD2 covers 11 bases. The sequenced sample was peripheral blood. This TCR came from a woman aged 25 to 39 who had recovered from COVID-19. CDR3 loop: CASSQDLSSGGPPQYF. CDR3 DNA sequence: TGTGCCAGCAGCCAAGATCTCTCTAGCGGGGGGCCACCGCAGTATTTT.